This is a list of T cell receptor beta chains from one sample in a study of T cell changes during pregnancy in multiple sclerosis. Sequencing used immunoSEQ multiplex PCR; TCRdb keeps in-frame clones, though not all of them. The sample yields about 41,000 clones, approximately 90% seen once. The sequenced sample was CD8+ T cells from peripheral blood mononuclear cells, obtained in the third trimester of pregnancy. These TCRs come from a female donor with multiple sclerosis, enrolled in a pregnancy study. The CDR3 runs from the conserved cysteine through the conserved F or W. Each record gives: D gene, V gene, J gene, clone size, CDR3 protein, CDR3 DNA. D genes are given only for firm matches. Not all rows give a size; the values are once, few, many and, for expanded clones, a class.

.,TRBV28,TRBJ1-1,.,CASSSRGTEAFF,TGTGCCAGCAGCTCCAGGGGTACTGAAGCTTTCTTT
TRBD2,TRBV28,TRBJ2-5,.,CASSSQLAGYETQYF,TGTGCCAGCAGCTCCCAGCTAGCGGGATATGAGACCCAGTACTTC
TRBD1,TRBV15,TRBJ1-5,.,CATSSETGGGQPQHF,TGTGCCACCAGCAGCGAGACAGGGGGAGGTCAGCCCCAGCATTTT
.,TRBV6-5,TRBJ1-1,once,CASSYEAGGMNTEAFF,TGTGCCAGCAGTTACGAGGCGGGGGGGATGAACACTGAAGCTTTCTTT
TRBD1,TRBV5-8,TRBJ2-7,.,CASSSGTGGHEQYF,TGTGCCAGCAGCTCCGGGACAGGGGGCCACGAGCAGTACTTC
.,TRBV6-5,TRBJ2-3,.,CASSTGFPDTQYF,TGTGCCAGCTCCACCGGGTTTCCAGATACGCAGTATTTT
TRBD2,TRBV7-8,TRBJ2-7,.,CASSLASSGGTYEQYF,TGTGCCAGCAGCTTAGCATCTAGCGGGGGGACCTACGAGCAGTACTTC
TRBD2,TRBV30,TRBJ2-1,.,CAWEAGIGINEQFF,TGTGCCTGGGAAGCGGGAATCGGAATCAATGAGCAGTTCTTC
TRBD2,TRBV27,TRBJ2-2,.,CASSKGTSGRPANTGELFF,TGTGCCAGCAGCAAAGGGACTAGCGGAAGGCCCGCGAACACCGGGGAGCTGTTTTTT
.,TRBV4-3,TRBJ2-2,.,CASSQDQGTTGELFF,TGCGCCAGCAGCCAAGATCAGGGGACCACCGGGGAGCTGTTTTTT
.,TRBV5-1,TRBJ1-1,.,CASSMHRENTEAFF,TGCGCCAGCAGCATGCACAGGGAGAACACTGAAGCTTTCTTT
.,TRBV9,TRBJ2-7,.,CASSVGDTGGSEQYF,TGTGCCAGCAGCGTGGGGGACACCGGGGGGTCCGAGCAGTACTTC
TRBD1,TRBV9,TRBJ1-5,.,CASSVGGGAGQPQHF,TGTGCCAGCAGCGTCGGAGGGGGCGCGGGTCAGCCCCAGCATTTT
TRBD1,TRBV2,TRBJ2-7,.,CASSQKSTGYNEQYF,TGTGCCAGCAGTCAAAAATCGACAGGGTACAACGAGCAGTACTTC
.,TRBV7-9,TRBJ1-1,.,CASRNGDGNTEAFF,TGTGCCAGCAGAAACGGGGATGGGAACACTGAAGCTTTCTTT
TRBD1,TRBV5-5,TRBJ2-7,.,CASSDSGQVVEQYF,TGTGCCAGCAGCGACTCGGGACAGGTAGTCGAGCAGTACTTC
.,TRBV5-6,TRBJ2-7,once,CASSPRFYEQYF,TGTGCCAGCAGCCCGCGGTTCTACGAGCAGTACTTC
TRBD2,TRBV19,TRBJ2-1,.,CATHSGGLWGWNEQFF,TGTGCCACACATAGCGGGGGGCTTTGGGGTTGGAATGAGCAGTTCTTC
TRBD1,TRBV27,TRBJ2-5,.,CASSLTGGFLETQYF,TGTGCCAGCAGTTTGACAGGGGGCTTTTTAGAGACCCAGTACTTC
TRBD2,TRBV5-4,TRBJ2-5,.,CASNLNAGGRLETQYF,TGTGCCAGCAACCTAAACGCGGGGGGGAGGTTGGAGACCCAGTACTTC
.,TRBV12-5,TRBJ2-7,.,CASGNGELYEQYF,TGTGCTAGTGGGAACGGAGAGCTCTACGAGCAGTACTTC
.,TRBV15,TRBJ1-4,.,CATSKSRGNEKLFF,TGTGCCACCAGCAAATCAAGGGGTAATGAAAAACTGTTTTTT
TRBD2,TRBV4-3,TRBJ2-1,.,CASSLGLAGEQFF,TGCGCCAGCAGCCTCGGACTAGCGGGGGAGCAGTTCTTC
TRBD2,TRBV27,TRBJ2-1,.,CASSLSSSGRYEQFF,TGTGCCAGCAGTTTATCGAGTAGCGGGAGATATGAGCAGTTCTTC
TRBD1,TRBV6-5,TRBJ1-5,.,CASSSRTGANQPQHF,TGTGCCAGCAGTTCAAGGACAGGGGCGAATCAGCCCCAGCATTTT
.,TRBV27,TRBJ2-7,.,CASSLTLAYEQYF,TGTGCCAGCAGTCTGACTTTAGCCTACGAGCAGTACTTC
.,TRBV11-2,TRBJ2-7,.,CASSSGDTYEQYF,TGTGCCAGCAGCTCCGGGGACACATACGAGCAGTACTTC
.,TRBV6-1,TRBJ2-7,.,CASSEVVLADYEQYF,TGTGCCAGCAGTGAAGTTGTGTTGGCAGACTACGAGCAGTACTTC
.,TRBV6-5,TRBJ1-1,few,CASSSIIATNTEAFF,TGTGCCAGCAGTTCAATTATTGCTACGAACACTGAAGCTTTCTTT
.,TRBV2,TRBJ1-2,.,CASSDDRSFPYGYTF,TGTGCCAGCAGTGATGACAGATCCTTTCCTTATGGCTACACCTTC
TRBD1,TRBV28,TRBJ2-7,once,CASSFGTGVEEQYF,TGTGCCAGCAGTTTTGGGACAGGGGTGGAAGAGCAGTACTTC
TRBD1,TRBV27,TRBJ2-3,.,CASSPRQGGVDTQYF,TGTGCCAGCAGTCCCAGACAGGGGGGGGTCGATACGCAGTATTTT
.,TRBV7-9,TRBJ1-4,.,CASSLGPATNEKLFF,TGTGCCAGCAGCTTAGGCCCAGCAACTAATGAAAAACTGTTTTTT
.,TRBV7-9,TRBJ1-1,.,CASSSGGDTEAFF,TGTGCCAGCAGCTCGGGCGGGGACACTGAAGCTTTCTTT
.,TRBV6-5,TRBJ2-7,.,CASGLEGPSSYEQYF,TGTGCCAGCGGATTAGAGGGTCCGAGCTCCTACGAGCAGTACTTC
.,TRBV6-5,TRBJ1-5,.,CASSPTDYQPQHF,TGTGCCAGCAGCCCGACAGATTATCAGCCCCAGCATTTT
.,TRBV7-9,TRBJ1-5,.,CASSLGGNSNQPQHF,TGTGCCAGCAGCTTAGGAGGGAATAGCAATCAGCCCCAGCATTTT
TRBD2,TRBV18,TRBJ2-1,.,CASSPYREGLNEQFF,TGTGCCAGCTCACCATACCGGGAGGGCCTCAATGAGCAGTTCTTC
.,TRBV11-2,TRBJ1-4,.,CASSLVEGDEKLFF,TGTGCCAGCAGCTTAGTAGAGGGGGATGAAAAACTGTTTTTT
.,TRBV5-4,TRBJ1-2,.,CASSLGTHYTF,TGTGCCAGCAGCTTAGGGACACACTACACCTTC
TRBD2,TRBV11-2,TRBJ2-3,once,CASTRATSGLTDTQYF,TGTGCCAGCACCAGGGCGACTAGCGGACTCACAGATACGCAGTATTTT
.,TRBV27,TRBJ1-2,.,CASSWGGPLTYGYTF,TGTGCCAGCAGTTGGGGGGGGCCCCTCACCTATGGCTACACCTTC
TRBD1,TRBV28,TRBJ2-7,once,CASSPSGTADLYEQYF,TGTGCCAGCAGCCCTTCCGGGACAGCGGACCTTTACGAGCAGTACTTC